This T cell receptor beta chain comes out of a study of T cell responses to AZD1222 COVID-19 vaccine. TCRdb's table, derived via immunoSEQ multiplex PCR, lists solely in-frame clones and lacks some. Of over 150,000 clones in the sample, 85% to 95% were seen once. This specimen consisted of peripheral blood, obtained 28 days after the second AZD1222 dose. The sequence was collected from an adult who received the AZD1222 COVID-19 vaccine.

In DNA form, the CDR3 reads TGTGCCAGCAGCCCCCGCGCGGGGGGACACCAAGAGAACACCGGGGAGCTGTTTTTT. It is translated as CASSPRAGGHQENTGELFF. V is TRBV7-3 and J is TRBJ2-2; 8 positions agree with TRBD2. V gave up 5 bases and J gave up 1 base; unmatched junction bases: 15. This CDR3 contains 19 residues. The germline CDR1 and CDR2 sequences are SGHTA and FQGTGA.